One sample yielded the 5 T cell receptor beta chains listed below, sequenced in a study of blood T cells in healthy people across ages. It was with a sample-barcoded 5' primer and a J-beta primer mix that a second PCR of roughly 7 to 12 cycles was run. TCRdb re-called the 5' RACE reads with MiXCR, one entry per CDR3 protein. This sample has roughly 550,000 distinct CDR3 sequences, with 20% to 30% found just once. These data also featured in a second study, about T cells of mothers and their children.

Input material: blood. The receptor set was obtained from a boy between 10 and 17 years old in good health.

This clonotype has a count of ten or more. This rearrangement joins TRBV20-1 to TRBJ2-5, with a weak D call TRBD2 (5 bases). This CDR3 is 15 amino acids long. The germline CDR1 and CDR2 sequences are DFQATT and SNEGSKA (reference sequence). V lost 3 bases, J lost 1 base, and 15 bases lay in between. The chain's CDR3 is CSARNRLAPQETQYF. CDR3 DNA sequence: TGCAGTGCTAGGAATAGGCTAGCTCCCCAAGAGACCCAGTACTTC.

This clonotype was recorded many times. This chain joins TRBV7-2 and TRBJ2-4; D remains ambiguous. Germline loops: CDR1 SGHTA, CDR2 FQGNSA. V lost 2 bases and J 6 bases, leaving 14 bases between the germline ends. CDR3 size: 15 residues. The CDR3 spells CASSLWRSMRNIQYF. CDR3 in DNA: TGTGCCAGCAGCTTATGGCGCAGTATGAGAAACATTCAGTACTTC.

This chain links TRBV20-1 with TRBJ2-7; TRBD2 matches at 10 bases. The CDR3 sequence is 14 residues long. J lost 2 bases, V lost 3 bases, and 4 bases had no gene match. Germline V gene sequence: CDR1 DFQATT, CDR2 SNEGSKA (reference sequence). CDR3 protein: CSARRLAGPYEQYF. The CDR3 bases are TGCAGTGCTAGGCGACTAGCGGGTCCCTACGAGCAGTACTTC.

The chain carries TRBV7-3 and TRBJ2-5, with D unresolved. The CDR3 runs to 15 residues. Germline CDR1 and CDR2: SGHTA and FQGTGA. Trimming removed 2 bases at V and 1 base at J, with 11 bases between. CDR3 loop: CASSLQGVSQETQYF. DNA of the CDR3: TGTGCCAGCAGCTTACAAGGCGTGAGCCAAGAGACCCAGTACTTC.

This CDR3 is CASSLDGAFYEQYF. CDR3 nucleotides: TGTGCCAGCAGCTTGGATGGGGCTTTCTACGAGCAGTACTTC. This chain joins TRBV5-6 and TRBJ2-7; D may be TRBD1 (5 bases). Between the trimmed V and J ends, which lost 0 bases and 3 bases, there was a span of 10 bases. Germline-derived CDR1 and CDR2 are SGHDT and YYEEEE. The CDR3 is 14 residues long.